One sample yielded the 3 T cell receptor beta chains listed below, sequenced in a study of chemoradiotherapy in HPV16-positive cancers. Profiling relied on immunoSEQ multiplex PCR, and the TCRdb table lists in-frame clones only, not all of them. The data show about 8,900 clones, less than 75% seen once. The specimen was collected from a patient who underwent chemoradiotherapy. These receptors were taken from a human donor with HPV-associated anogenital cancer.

CDR3 amino acids: CASSLMRDRVETQYF. In DNA form, the CDR3 reads TGTGCCAGCAGTTTAATGCGGGACAGGGTTGAGACCCAGTACTTC. The chain has TRBV6-6 and TRBJ2-5; TRBD1 aligns across 9 bases. The J segment lost 5 bases and the V segment lost 4 bases, leaving 8 bases of the junction unmatched. The germline V gene has CDR1 MNHNY and CDR2 SVGAGI (reference sequence). The CDR3 covers 15 residues.

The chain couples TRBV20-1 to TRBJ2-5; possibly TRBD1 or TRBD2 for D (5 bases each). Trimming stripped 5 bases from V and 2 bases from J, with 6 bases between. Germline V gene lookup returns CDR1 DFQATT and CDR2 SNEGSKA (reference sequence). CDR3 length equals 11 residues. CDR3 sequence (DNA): TGCAGTGCTGGGACGCAAGAGACCCAGTACTTC. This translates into CSAGTQETQYF.

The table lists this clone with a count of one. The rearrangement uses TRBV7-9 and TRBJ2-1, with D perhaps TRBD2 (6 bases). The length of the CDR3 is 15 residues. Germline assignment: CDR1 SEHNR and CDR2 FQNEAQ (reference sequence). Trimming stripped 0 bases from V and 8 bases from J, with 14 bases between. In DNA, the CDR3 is TGTGCCAGCAGCTTAGCGCTGGCGGAGGGAGATGAGCAGTTCTTC. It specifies CASSLALAEGDEQFF.